Listed below are T cell receptor beta chains from one sample, sequenced in a study of T cell responses to AZD1222 COVID-19 vaccine. The assay was immunoSEQ multiplex PCR, and TCRdb's table has in-frame clones only and misses some. Of fewer than 200,000 clones listed, roughly nine tenths are singletons. Sequencing was performed on peripheral blood, taken on day 0 of AZD1222 vaccination. The receptors were gathered from an adult in good health. Both conserved end residues are trimmed from each CDR3.

TRBV5-4	TRBJ2-7	ASRSTSASYEQY
TRBV7-9	TRBJ1-1	ASSPGRTGDTEAF
TRBV7-2	TRBJ2-1	ASALRSASVPNEQF
TRBV19	TRBJ2-7	ASSRDRGFDEQY
TRBV7-9	TRBJ2-2	ASSLYGAGELF
TRBV2	TRBJ1-1	ASSEDSPEL
TRBV19	TRBJ2-3	ASSMLLAGTDTQY
TRBV7-8	TRBJ2-7	ASSLGERGSEY
TRBV3-1/TRBV3-2	TRBJ1-2	ASSHGRGDLNYGYT
TRBV7-2	TRBJ2-3	ASSLVSTSTDTQY
TRBV27	TRBJ2-7	ASLKGGTGRNEQY
TRBV10-2	TRBJ2-1	ASSPTESSGSSYNEQF
TRBV9	TRBJ2-5	ASSQSPETQY
TRBV6-5	TRBJ1-6	ASRQGTAYNSPLH
TRBV5-1	TRBJ1-2	ASSPIPRDSAYGYT
TRBV2	TRBJ2-1	ASSAPFGLDIPF
TRBV29-1	TRBJ1-1	SVAGRDRVTEAF
TRBV6-5	TRBJ1-5	ASRGSNQPQH
TRBV7-8	TRBJ1-1	ASSSSRFGNTEAF
TRBV5-5	TRBJ2-7	ASSLELTRDRLSYEQY
TRBV20-1	TRBJ1-3	SASRATGGQGNTIY
TRBV6-5	TRBJ1-5	ASSYSSNQPQH
TRBV7-8	TRBJ2-3	ASSLSGTSGAVY
TRBV9	TRBJ1-3	ASSVDPGGLELIGSGNTIY
TRBV13	TRBJ2-2	ASSLEGAGDLTGELF
TRBV7-2	TRBJ2-2	ASSSILRQNTGELF
TRBV12-3/TRBV12-4	TRBJ1-2	ASSLGTSFGYT
TRBV7-7	TRBJ2-2	ASSSNGGTGELF
TRBV3-1/TRBV3-2	TRBJ2-3	ASSQDLDSGGAVTDTQY
TRBV19	TRBJ1-5	ASQYDRDRQPQH
TRBV5-1	TRBJ2-7	ASSLGEGEQY
TRBV2	TRBJ2-5	ASSRTSGRETQY
TRBV2	TRBJ1-2	ASSGQLGNYGYT
TRBV5-6	TRBJ2-1	ASSPGGGLAEQF
TRBV30	TRBJ2-7	AWSAGTGGHEQY
TRBV7-2	TRBJ2-7	ASSLGLAGYEQY
TRBV28	TRBJ1-1	ASSFEGIRTF
TRBV7-2	TRBJ1-5	ASSPDGTGLFNQPQH
TRBV7-2	TRBJ1-1	ASSLVLGGGTEAF
TRBV9	TRBJ1-1	ASSEGGTEAF
TRBV19	TRBJ2-2	ASSGRDRRYSANTGELF
TRBV7-2	TRBJ1-5	ASSWGGSIVSNQPQH
TRBV19	TRBJ2-3	ASSSERTDTQY
TRBV10-1	TRBJ2-7	ASSDPGTIPDEQY
TRBV13	TRBJ1-6	ASSSRGQGMSPLH
TRBV25-1	TRBJ1-1	ASTGGNTEAF